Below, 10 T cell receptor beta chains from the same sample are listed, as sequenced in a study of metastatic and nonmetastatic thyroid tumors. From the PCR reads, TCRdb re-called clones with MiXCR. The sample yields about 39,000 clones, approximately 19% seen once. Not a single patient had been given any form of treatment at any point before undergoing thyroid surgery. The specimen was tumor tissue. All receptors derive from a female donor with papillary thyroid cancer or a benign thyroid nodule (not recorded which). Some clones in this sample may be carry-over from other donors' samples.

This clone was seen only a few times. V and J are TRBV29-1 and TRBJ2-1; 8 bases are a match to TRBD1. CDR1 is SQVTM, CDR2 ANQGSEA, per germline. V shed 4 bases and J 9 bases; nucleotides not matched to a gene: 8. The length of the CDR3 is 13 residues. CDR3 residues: CSVAGGLRSEQFF. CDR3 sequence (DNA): TGCAGCGTTGCAGGGGGCCTTAGGAGTGAGCAGTTCTTC.

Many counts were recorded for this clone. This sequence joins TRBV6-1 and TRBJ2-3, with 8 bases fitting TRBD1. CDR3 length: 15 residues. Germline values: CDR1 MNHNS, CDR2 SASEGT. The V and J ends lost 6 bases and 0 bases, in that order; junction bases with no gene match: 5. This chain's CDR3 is CASSRTGKSTDTQYF. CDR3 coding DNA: TGTGCCAGCAGCCGGACAGGGAAAAGCACAGATACGCAGTATTTT.

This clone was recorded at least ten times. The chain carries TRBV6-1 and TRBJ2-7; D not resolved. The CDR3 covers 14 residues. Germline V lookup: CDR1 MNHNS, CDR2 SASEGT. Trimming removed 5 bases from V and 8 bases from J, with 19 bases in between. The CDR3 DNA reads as TGTGCCAGCAGTCCAGGCCGAAAGGTTACTCAGCAGTACTTC. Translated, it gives CASSPGRKVTQQYF.

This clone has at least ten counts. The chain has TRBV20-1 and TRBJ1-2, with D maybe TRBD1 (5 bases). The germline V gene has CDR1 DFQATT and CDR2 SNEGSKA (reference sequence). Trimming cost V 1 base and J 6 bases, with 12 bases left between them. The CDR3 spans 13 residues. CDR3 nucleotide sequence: TGCAGTGCTAGAGGGGGACTCAGGGATGGCTACACCTTC. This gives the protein CSARGGLRDGYTF.

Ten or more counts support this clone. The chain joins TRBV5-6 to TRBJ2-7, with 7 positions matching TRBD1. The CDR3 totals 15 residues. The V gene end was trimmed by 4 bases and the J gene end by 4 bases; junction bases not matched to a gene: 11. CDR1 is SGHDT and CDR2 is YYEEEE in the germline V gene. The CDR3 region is CASSAYRGFAYEQYF. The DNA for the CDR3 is TGTGCCAGCAGCGCCTACAGGGGTTTTGCGTACGAGCAGTACTTC.

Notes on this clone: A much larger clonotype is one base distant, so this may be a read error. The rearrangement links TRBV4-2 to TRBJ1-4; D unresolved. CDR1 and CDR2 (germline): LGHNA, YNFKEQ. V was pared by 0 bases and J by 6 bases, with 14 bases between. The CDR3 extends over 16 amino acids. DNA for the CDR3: TGTGCCAGCAGCCAAGATCTTGTGGGCCGCTATGAAAAACTGTTTTTT. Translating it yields CASSQDLVGRYEKLFF.

As DNA, the CDR3 is TGTGCCAGCAGTGAGCTAACTAGCTCCTACAATGAGCAGTTCTTC. Protein sequence: CASSELTSSYNEQFF. The chain is built from TRBV25-1 and TRBJ2-1, with D perhaps matching TRBD2 (5 bases). Germline V CDR1 and CDR2: MGHDK, SYGVNS. V lost 3 bases and J lost 0, with 9 bases in between. The length of the CDR3 is 15 residues.

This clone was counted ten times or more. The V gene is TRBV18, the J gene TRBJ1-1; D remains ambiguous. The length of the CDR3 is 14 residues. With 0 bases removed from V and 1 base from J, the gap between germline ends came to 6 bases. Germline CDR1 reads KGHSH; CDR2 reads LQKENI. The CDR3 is CASSPPERNTEAFF. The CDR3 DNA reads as TGTGCCAGCTCACCACCGGAGAGGAACACTGAAGCTTTCTTT.

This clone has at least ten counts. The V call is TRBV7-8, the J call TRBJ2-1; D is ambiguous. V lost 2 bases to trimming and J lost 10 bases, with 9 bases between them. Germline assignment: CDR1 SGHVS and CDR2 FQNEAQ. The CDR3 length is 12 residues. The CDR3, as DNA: TGTGCCAGCAGCTTATTTGCACTCGAGCAGTTCTTC. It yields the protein CASSLFALEQFF.

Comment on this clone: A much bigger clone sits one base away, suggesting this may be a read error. CDR3 in amino acids: CATSEPNGARGTGELFF. As DNA, the CDR3 is TGTGCCACCAGTGAACCGAACGGGGCCCGGGGCACCGGGGAGCTGTTTTTT. The chain couples TRBV24-1 to TRBJ2-2; either TRBD1 or TRBD2 may supply D (5 bases each). The V end lost 4 bases, the J end lost 4 bases, and 18 bases lay between the germline ends. This CDR3 is 17 amino acids long. Germline V lookup: CDR1 KGHDR, CDR2 SFDVKD.